The 28 T cell receptor beta chains listed next were all sequenced from one sample in a study of blood T cell repertoires in COVID-19 (dated by TCRdb to 2019 to 2021). The method was the immunoSEQ multiplex PCR assay. TCRdb mirrors the immuneACCESS table, restricted to in-frame sequences. Some clones are absent from its copies; in checked studies, under half trace to an unresolved V gene, and the reason for the others is unknown. The sample table records about 410,000 clones; around 91% of these occur just once. The ten largest clones take up 0.6% of the sample. The sequenced sample was PBMCs or T cells enriched from blood (not recorded which). The receptors derive from a young man who had recovered from COVID-19.

The gene calls are TRBV27 and TRBJ2-1; 10 bases are shared with TRBD2. Germline CDR1 is MNHEY and CDR2 is SMNVEV (reference sequence). The CDR3 runs to 16 residues. With 2 bases clipped from V and 3 bases from J, the junction kept 4 bases outside the gene matches. The CDR3 spells CASSLARTSGYNEQFF. The CDR3 DNA sequence: TGTGCCAGCAGTTTAGCCCGGACTAGCGGCTACAATGAGCAGTTCTTC.

This clone was detected only once. The chain joins TRBV6-5 to TRBJ1-2; 7 bases are a match to TRBD1. The CDR3 covers 15 residues. The germline gives CDR1 MNHEY, CDR2 SVGAGI. V shed 6 bases and J 3 bases; nucleotides not matched to a gene: 10. CDR3 sequence: CASSRTGTADYGYTF. The DNA for the CDR3 is TGTGCCAGCAGCCGAACCGGGACAGCCGACTATGGCTACACCTTC.

The chain couples TRBV9 to TRBJ2-7; TRBD1 aligns across 10 bases. Trimming cost V 3 bases and J 3 bases; bases outside gene matches: 3. Germline-derived CDR1 and CDR2 are SGDLS and YYNGEE. The CDR3 consists of 14 residues. CDR3 sequence (DNA): TGTGCCAGCAGCGCCGGGACAGGGGACTACGAGCAGTACTTC. It specifies CASSAGTGDYEQYF. Full variable domain (outside the CDR3, taken from reference TRBV9 and TRBJ2-7): DSGVTQTPKHLITATGQRVTLRCSPRSGDLSVYWYQQSLDQGLQFLIQYYNGEERAKGNILERFSAQQFPDLHSELNLSSLELGDSALYFCASSAGTGDYEQYFGPGTRLTVT.

J is TRBJ1-4 and V is TRBV4-1; possibly TRBD1 for D (5 bases). Germline values: CDR1 MGHRA, CDR2 YSYEKL. The CDR3 totals 16 residues. V was clipped by 1 base and J by 2 bases, with 11 bases between them. CDR3 bases: TGCGCCAGCAGCCAAGTGGTCGGGGGTACTAATGAAAAACTGTTTTTT. Protein: CASSQVVGGTNEKLFF.

Concerning this clone itself: Other DNA sequences in the sample encode the same CDR3. The rearrangement links TRBV28 to TRBJ1-5; D remains unclear. Trimming took 5 bases from V and 4 from J, leaving 6 bases between them. This CDR3 spans 12 amino acids. CDR1 is MDHEN, CDR2 SYDVKM, per germline. CDR3 sequence (DNA): TGTGCCAGCAGTCGAGGGAATCAGCCCCAGCATTTT. The encoded protein is CASSRGNQPQHF.

With regard to this clone: Other nucleotide sequences from this sample produce the same CDR3. V usage is TRBV7-3 and J usage is TRBJ1-1, with a tentative D call TRBD1 (6 bases). Between the trimmed V and J ends, which lost 4 bases and 4 bases, there was a span of 10 bases. Germline V gene sequence: CDR1 SGHTA, CDR2 FQGTGA. The CDR3 loop spans 13 amino acids. CDR3 sequence: CASSSGGGTEAFF. CDR3 bases: TGTGCCAGCAGCTCGGGAGGGGGCACTGAAGCTTTCTTT.

The chain recombines TRBV7-8 with TRBJ1-5, with D tentatively TRBD1 (5 bases). From germline, CDR1 is SGHVS and CDR2 FQNEAQ. V shed 4 bases and J shed 3 bases, with 22 bases lying between them. This CDR3 spans 18 amino acids. Written as DNA, the CDR3 is TGTGCCAGCAGCTCCCGGGTGGGGGGGACGGAACCCAATCAGCCCCAGCATTTT. Translating it yields CASSSRVGGTEPNQPQHF.

This chain connects TRBV3-1 (or the pseudogene TRBV3-2) to TRBJ1-5; possible D gene TRBD1, 5 bases. Germline V gene lookup returns CDR1 LGHDT and CDR2 YNNKEL (reference sequence). Trimming took off 4 bases at V and 2 bases at J, with 12 bases between the two ends. The CDR3 loop spans 15 amino acids. The CDR3 coding sequence is TGTGCCAGCAGCCGGGGTCTAGGGGGCAATCAGCCCCAGCATTTT. This encodes CASSRGLGGNQPQHF.

The chain links TRBV30 to TRBJ2-6, with 7 bases that match TRBD1. Germline V lookup: CDR1 GTSNPN, CDR2 SVGIG (reference sequence). The CDR3 covers 18 residues. After removal of 6 bases from V and 4 bases from J, the junction contained 18 bases not matched to a gene. This CDR3 is CACEQGRLSGSGANVLTF. DNA of the CDR3: TGTGCCTGCGAACAGGGGCGGCTCTCGGGGTCGGGGGCCAACGTCCTGACTTTC.

This chain connects TRBV5-5 to TRBJ1-2; 7 bases agree with TRBD1. The V gene end was trimmed by 2 bases and the J gene end by 2 bases; junction bases not matched to a gene: 3. This CDR3 has 14 residues. CDR1 is SGHKS and CDR2 is YYEKEE in the germline V gene (reference sequence). The CDR3 DNA sequence: TGTGCCAGCAGCTTCACGACAGGGAACTATGGCTACACCTTC. It specifies CASSFTTGNYGYTF. Combining the CDR3 with reference TRBV5-5 and TRBJ1-2 gives the whole variable domain DAGVTQSPTHLIKTRGQQVTLRCSPISGHKSVSWYQQVLGQGPQFIFQYYEKEERGRGNFPDRFSARQFPNYSSELNVNALLLGDSALYLCASSFTTGNYGYTFGSGTRLTVV.

The chain links TRBV12-3 or TRBV12-4 to TRBJ1-2; D remains ambiguous. The ends were cut back, 6 bases at V and 3 bases at J, with 11 bases in the middle. CDR3 length: 13 residues. CDR3 DNA sequence: TGTGCCAGCAGCCCCGCCGCGGACTATGGCTACACCTTC. Protein sequence: CASSPAADYGYTF.

This clone has just one count. CDR3 DNA sequence: TGTGCCAGCTCAACGACAGGATTTAATGAAAAACTGTTTTTT. Amino acids: CASSTTGFNEKLFF. J is TRBJ1-4 and V is TRBV18; TRBD1 is a possible D gene (6 bases). V dropped 5 bases and J dropped 4 bases, with 11 bases sitting between them. CDR1 is KGHSH, CDR2 LQKENI, per germline. The CDR3 length is 14 residues. Variable domain in full (rest from reference TRBV18 and TRBJ1-4): NAGVMQNPRHLVRRRGQEARLRCSPMKGHSHVYWYRQLPEEGLKFMVYLQKENIIDESGMPKERFSAEFPKEGPSILRIQQVVRGDSAAYFCASSTTGFNEKLFFGSGTQLSVL.

This chain links TRBV30 with TRBJ2-5; the match to TRBD1 covers 9 bases. J was trimmed by 2 bases and V by 8 bases; bases with no gene match: 9. Germline V CDR1 and CDR2: GTSNPN, SVGIG (reference sequence). This CDR3 comprises 14 residues. CDR3 in DNA: TGTGCCGGCACCGGGACAGGGATTCAAGAGACCCAGTACTTC. The encoded protein is CAGTGTGIQETQYF.

The chain carries TRBV7-8 and TRBJ2-7, with a tentative D call TRBD1 (6 bases). The germline CDR1 and CDR2 sequences are SGHVS and FQNEAQ. The length of the CDR3 is 14 residues. The V and J ends lost 9 bases and 2 bases respectively, with 17 bases between them. In DNA form, the CDR3 reads TGTGCCAGAGAAATTACAGGGCGAACCTACGAGCAGTACTTC. Its protein is CAREITGRTYEQYF.

The rearrangement uses TRBV11-2 and TRBJ1-2; a weak D match, TRBD1 (6 bases). This CDR3 has 16 amino acids. The V and J ends lost 5 bases and 8 bases respectively, with 24 bases between them. Germline V lookup: CDR1 SGHAT, CDR2 FQNNGV. The CDR3 spells CASSQTGTTTERGYTF. The CDR3 DNA is TGTGCCAGCAGCCAAACCGGGACAACCACAGAGCGGGGCTACACCTTC.

The chain has TRBV28 and TRBJ1-5; 9 bases agree with TRBD1. The CDR3 is 15 residues long. Germline V gene sequence: CDR1 MDHEN, CDR2 SYDVKM. V lost 5 bases and J lost 3; bases outside the gene matches: 5. Written as DNA, the CDR3 is TGTGCCAGCAGTCCAACAGGGGGCCTCAATCAGCCCCAGCATTTT. This sequence encodes CASSPTGGLNQPQHF.

The chain recombines TRBV14 with TRBJ1-1; the D gene is possibly TRBD1 (6 bases). This CDR3 is 13 amino acids long. The germline CDR1 and CDR2 sequences are SGHDN and FVKESK. Trimming removed 3 bases from V and 3 bases from J, with 8 bases in between. Here the CDR3 DNA reads TGTGCCAGCAGCCATCGGACAGACACTGAAGCTTTCTTT. This encodes CASSHRTDTEAFF.

This rearrangement joins TRBV5-8 to TRBJ1-4; tentatively, D is TRBD1 (6 bases). The germline CDR1 and CDR2 sequences are SGHTS and YDEGEE. V was clipped by 1 base and J by 7 bases, with 14 bases between them. The CDR3 has 15 residues. CDR3 region: CASSLRTVLGEKLFF. The DNA of the CDR3 is TGTGCCAGCAGCTTGAGGACAGTCTTGGGTGAAAAACTGTTTTTT. Drawing the rest from reference TRBV5-8 and TRBJ1-4, the complete variable domain is EAGVTQSPTHLIKTRGQQATLRCSPISGHTSVYWYQQALGLGLQFLLWYDEGEERNRGNFPPRFSGRQFPNYSSELNVNALELEDSALYLCASSLRTVLGEKLFFGSGTQLSVL.

This clone was recorded once. This chain joins TRBV28 and TRBJ2-7; 9 nucleotides align to TRBD1. Germline V gene lookup returns CDR1 MDHEN and CDR2 SYDVKM. The CDR3 consists of 15 residues. V lost 3 bases to trimming and J lost 0 bases; unmatched junction nucleotides: 3. The CDR3 bases are TGTGCCAGCAGTTTGGGACAGGGCGACTCCTACGAGCAGTACTTC. It codes for CASSLGQGDSYEQYF. Full variable domain (rest looked up from reference TRBV28 and TRBJ2-7): DVKVTQSSRYLVKRTGEKVFLECVQDMDHENMFWYRQDPGLGLRLIYFSYDVKMKEKGDIPEGYSVSREKKERFSLILESASTNQTSMYLCASSLGQGDSYEQYFGPGTRLTVT.

This chain connects TRBV18 to TRBJ2-2, with 12 bases identical to TRBD2. After removal of 1 base from V and 0 bases from J, the junction contained 3 bases not matched to a gene. The CDR3 consists of 18 residues. Germline CDR1 reads KGHSH; CDR2 reads LQKENI. CDR3 coding DNA: TGTGCCAGCTCACCACTCCGGACTAGCGGGACGAACACCGGGGAGCTGTTTTTT. This gives the protein CASSPLRTSGTNTGELFF.

In DNA, the CDR3 is TGTGCCAGCAGCCAAGCGACTAGCCTATACGAGCAGTACTTC. This translates into CASSQATSLYEQYF. The V and J genes are TRBV3-1 (or the pseudogene TRBV3-2) and TRBJ2-7; TRBD2 matches 7 bases. CDR3 size: 14 residues. Germline V CDR1 and CDR2: LGHDT, YNNKEL (reference sequence). Trimming removed 1 base from V and 4 bases from J; junction bases left unmatched: 4.

The chain carries TRBV28 and TRBJ2-7; perhaps TRBD2 as D (5 bases). CDR3 size: 14 residues. Trimming cost V 3 bases and J 5 bases, with 14 bases left between them. The germline CDR1 and CDR2 sequences are MDHEN and SYDVKM. CDR3 residues: CASSFGGRRDEQYF. The DNA of the CDR3 is TGTGCCAGCAGTTTCGGAGGACGTCGGGACGAGCAGTACTTC.

The V gene is TRBV18, the J gene TRBJ1-2; D gene ambiguous. Germline V CDR1 and CDR2: KGHSH, LQKENI. The germline V and J ends were trimmed by 1 base and 4 bases, with 13 bases remaining between them. The CDR3 runs to 15 residues. The CDR3 sequence: CASSPRSGSGYGYTF. The CDR3 DNA reads as TGTGCCAGCTCACCACGCTCGGGGAGCGGCTATGGCTACACCTTC.

This chain connects TRBV10-3 to TRBJ2-3; no reliable D call. This CDR3 spans 12 amino acids. Trimming pared 8 bases from V and 3 bases from J, leaving 9 bases between. Germline V gives CDR1 ENHRY, CDR2 SYGVKD. This CDR3 reads CAIAAETDTQYF. The CDR3 DNA reads TGTGCCATCGCCGCGGAGACAGATACGCAGTATTTT.

The J gene is TRBJ1-6, the V gene TRBV27; no firm D call. The germline gives CDR1 MNHEY, CDR2 SMNVEV (reference sequence). V gave up 11 bases and J gave up 10 bases, with 18 bases separating them. The CDR3 consists of 13 residues. CDR3 amino acids: CASRRREDSPLHF. CDR3 bases: TGTGCCTCACGAAGGAGGGAGGACTCACCCCTCCACTTT.

This clone has only one observation. This chain joins TRBV5-1 and TRBJ1-2, with 7 bases that match TRBD1. V shed 4 bases, J shed 8 bases, and the junction held 8 bases outside the gene matches. CDR3 length equals 13 residues. Germline-derived CDR1 and CDR2 are SGHRS and YFSETQ. The CDR3, as DNA: TGCGCCAGCAGCCAGACAGGGTTGATCGGCTACACCTTC. Its translation: CASSQTGLIGYTF. The variable domain in full, completed from reference TRBV5-1 and TRBJ1-2, reads KAGVTQTPRYLIKTRGQQVTLSCSPISGHRSVSWYQQTPGQGLQFLFEYFSETQRNKGNFPGRFSGRQFSNSRSEMNVSTLELGDSALYLCASSQTGLIGYTFGSGTRLTVV.

The CDR3: CASSRRGPNEKLFF. In DNA, the CDR3 is TGTGCCAGCAGTCGGAGGGGGCCTAATGAAAAACTGTTTTTT. This rearrangement joins TRBV6-5 to TRBJ1-4, with 7 nucleotides matching TRBD1. V lost 5 bases, J lost 3 bases, and 3 bases stayed unmatched. The CDR3 spans 14 residues. CDR1 MNHEY and CDR2 SVGAGI come from the germline V gene.

The chain carries TRBV7-5 and TRBJ2-2; the table's D call, TRBD1, was not checked against the DNA. TRBV7-5 is a recognized pseudogene. There are 17 residues in the CDR3. The CDR3 loop is CVRSFSGSLLCTGELFF. CDR3 DNA: TGTGTCAGAAGCTTTTCAGGGTCCCTTCTTTGCACCGGGGAGCTGTTTTTT.